Presented here are 29 T cell receptor beta chains from one specimen sequenced in a study of T cell responses to AZD1222 COVID-19 vaccine. The assay was immunoSEQ multiplex PCR, and TCRdb's table has in-frame clones only and misses some. The table has about 150,000 clones, about 89% seen once; the top ten hold approximately 8%. The starting material was peripheral blood, obtained 28 days after the second dose of the MenACWY control vaccine. Receptor source: an adult who received the MenACWY meningococcal vaccine as a control.

The gene calls are TRBV19 and TRBJ2-5, with no clear D. V lost 5 bases and J 5 bases, leaving 15 bases between the germline ends. The CDR3 spans 14 residues. CDR1 is LNHDA and CDR2 is SQIVND in the germline V gene (reference sequence). The CDR3 loop is CASSFRSARETQYF. The CDR3 DNA sequence: TGTGCCAGTAGTTTCCGGTCAGCAAGGGAGACCCAGTACTTC.

The rearrangement links TRBV28 to TRBJ1-4; D may be TRBD1 (5 bases). The CDR3 extends over 15 amino acids. Trimming took 5 bases from V and 8 from J, leaving 18 bases between them. Germline lookup yields CDR1 MDHEN and CDR2 SYDVKM. Here the CDR3 DNA reads TGTGCCAGCAGTCCACCCAGGGTAGATGTGGAAAAACTGTTTTTT. Translation gives CASSPPRVDVEKLFF. Complete variable domain (other parts from reference TRBV28 and TRBJ1-4): DVKVTQSSRYLVKRTGEKVFLECVQDMDHENMFWYRQDPGLGLRLIYFSYDVKMKEKGDIPEGYSVSREKKERFSLILESASTNQTSMYLCASSPPRVDVEKLFFGSGTQLSVL.

This chain connects TRBV4-3 to TRBJ2-2, with 9 bases lining up with TRBD2. The germline V gene encodes CDR1 LGHNA and CDR2 YSLEER. This CDR3 spans 16 amino acids. Losses at the gene ends were 3 bases for V and 5 bases for J; bases not matched to a gene: 7. For the CDR3, the DNA is TGCGCCAGCAGCCAGGATATAGCGGGAGAAACCGGGGAGCTGTTTTTT. As protein: CASSQDIAGETGELFF.

V gene TRBV19 combines with J gene TRBJ2-7, with 8 bases identical to TRBD1. Per germline, CDR1 LNHDA and CDR2 SQIVND (reference sequence). This CDR3 contains 14 residues. Trimming at V came to 6 bases and at J to 3 bases, leaving 7 bases not matched to a gene. Here the CDR3 reads CASSETGVVYEQYF. The CDR3 nucleotides are TGTGCCAGTAGCGAGACAGGGGTGGTCTACGAGCAGTACTTC.

The rearrangement uses TRBV14 and TRBJ2-3; possibly TRBD2 for D (6 bases). This CDR3 region has 17 residues. Trimming left V 4 bases short and J 0 bases short, with 17 bases between. Germline V gene data show CDR1 as SGHDN and CDR2 as FVKESK. The CDR3 sequence: CASSPAGQGASTDTQYF. Here the CDR3 DNA reads TGTGCCAGCAGCCCGGCGGGGCAGGGAGCTAGCACAGATACGCAGTATTTT.

This chain connects TRBV7-8 to TRBJ1-1, with no clear D. The ends were cut back, 2 bases at V and 0 bases at J, with 7 bases in the middle. CDR3 length: 14 amino acids. The germline V gene encodes CDR1 SGHVS and CDR2 FQNEAQ. The DNA of the CDR3 is TGTGCCAGCAGCTTATCAGTTGTGAACACTGAAGCTTTCTTT. Protein sequence: CASSLSVVNTEAFF.

The chain recombines TRBV20-1 with TRBJ2-7; no reliable D call. Germline loops: CDR1 DFQATT, CDR2 SNEGSKA (reference sequence). V was pared by 3 bases and J by 3 bases, with 6 bases between. The CDR3 covers 11 residues. CDR3 residues: CSASQDYEQYF. CDR3 nucleotides: TGCAGTGCTAGTCAGGACTACGAGCAGTACTTC.

V and J are TRBV11-2 and TRBJ2-1, with 8 bases that match TRBD1. Germline loops: CDR1 SGHAT, CDR2 FQNNGV. The CDR3 contains 13 residues. The junction had 3 bases not matched to a gene; V was cut back by 5 bases and J by 6 bases. DNA for the CDR3: TGTGCCAGCAGCACGGGGACAGGCAATGAGCAGTTCTTC. The encoded protein is CASSTGTGNEQFF.

The DNA for the CDR3 is TGTGCCAGTAGGCCCTATAATTCACCCCTCCACTTT. It is translated as CASRPYNSPLHF. The V gene is TRBV19, the J gene TRBJ1-6; D remains unclear. Deletions cut 6 bases from V and 2 bases from J, with 2 bases between. This CDR3 is 12 amino acids long. The V gene's germline CDR1 is LNHDA and CDR2 SQIVND (reference sequence).

The rearrangement links TRBV19 to TRBJ1-5; D perhaps matches TRBD1 (6 bases). The CDR3 totals 17 residues. Per the germline V gene, CDR1 is LNHDA and CDR2 is SQIVND (reference sequence). V was trimmed by 4 bases and J by 5 bases, leaving 21 bases between them. The CDR3 protein is CASSKRGGRGGDQPQHF. In DNA form, the CDR3 reads TGTGCCAGTAGTAAACGGGGGGGGCGCGGAGGAGATCAGCCCCAGCATTTT.

The V and J genes are TRBV10-2 and TRBJ2-7; 7 positions agree with TRBD2. In germline, CDR1 is WSHSY, CDR2 SAAADI. The V segment lost 6 bases and the J segment 2 bases; nucleotides outside the gene matches: 4. The CDR3 consists of 13 residues. The CDR3 coding sequence is TGCGCCAGCAGGGCGGGAGCTGCCTACGAGCAGTACTTC. This gives the protein CASRAGAAYEQYF.

This sequence joins TRBV7-2 and TRBJ2-7, with D hard to call. The CDR3 has 14 residues. In germline, CDR1 is SGHTA, CDR2 FQGNSA. Trimming left V 5 bases short and J 6 bases short, with 17 bases between. The CDR3 coding sequence is TGTGCCAGCAGCGCCTTAGGTGCCAGGCGCGAGCAGTACTTC. This codes for CASSALGARREQYF.

The rearrangement joins TRBV23-1 to TRBJ1-6; D unresolved. TRBV23-1 is an open reading frame, and its role is uncertain. V was pared by 2 bases and J by 9 bases, with 17 bases between. CDR3 length equals 16 residues. In DNA form, the CDR3 reads TGCGCCAGCAGTCAAAGTTATCGGGCGCTGAGTTCACCCCTCCACTTT. Translation gives CASSQSYRALSSPLHF.

J is TRBJ2-1 and V is TRBV27; D remains unclear. Germline CDR1 is MNHEY and CDR2 is SMNVEV (reference sequence). The CDR3 spans 11 residues. V gave up 5 bases and J gave up 7 bases, with 6 bases separating them. The CDR3 is CASSQTNEQFF. In nucleotides, the CDR3 is TGTGCCAGCAGTCAGACGAATGAGCAGTTCTTC.

In its sample, this clone was seen once. The chain recombines TRBV11-2 with TRBJ2-1, with 7 positions matching TRBD1. The J segment lost 10 bases and the V segment lost 5 bases, leaving 17 bases of the junction unmatched. The CDR3 runs 16 residues. The V gene's germline CDR1 is SGHAT and CDR2 FQNNGV. CDR3 DNA sequence: TGTGCCAGCAGCCCGAACCCGAGCCACAGGGGAGAGGAGCAGTTCTTC. It yields the protein CASSPNPSHRGEEQFF.

Note on this clone: Other DNA sequences within the sample encode an identical CDR3. The chain is built from TRBV27 and TRBJ1-1; TRBD1 agrees at 7 bases. The CDR3 sequence is 13 residues long. Unmatched junction bases numbered 3, after V lost 4 bases and J lost 4 bases. Germline lookup yields CDR1 MNHEY and CDR2 SMNVEV (reference sequence). The CDR3 DNA reads TGTGCCAGCAGTTCGCAGGGGGGCACTGAAGCTTTCTTT. The encoded protein is CASSSQGGTEAFF.

DNA of the CDR3: TGCGCCAGCAGAAAGTCGGACTACGAGCAGTACTTC. It encodes CASRKSDYEQYF. The genes are TRBV5-1 and TRBJ2-7; D is ambiguous. Germline CDR1 is SGHRS and CDR2 is YFSETQ. V was shortened by 5 bases and J by 3 bases, with 9 bases between the two germline ends. This CDR3 has 12 amino acids.

The gene calls are TRBV9 and TRBJ2-3; D remains ambiguous. The CDR3 runs 16 residues. The V end was cut by 0 bases, the J end by 4 bases, with 15 bases between. Germline loops: CDR1 SGDLS, CDR2 YYNGEE. In nucleotides, the CDR3 is TGTGCCAGCAGCGTAGTTGGCCTAGATGTTCCAGATACGCAGTATTTT. Amino acid sequence: CASSVVGLDVPDTQYF.

This rearrangement joins TRBV5-1 to TRBJ2-1; TRBD1 matches at 8 bases. The junction had 4 bases not matched to a gene; V was cut back by 0 bases and J by 8 bases. The CDR3 spans 14 residues. The germline V gene encodes CDR1 SGHRS and CDR2 YFSETQ. The CDR3 region has the DNA TGCGCCAGCAGCTTGGGACAGGGGTTTGATGAGCAGTTCTTC. This sequence encodes CASSLGQGFDEQFF.

The CDR3 coding sequence is TGCAGCGTGAACAGGGGGCTGGGGGATGGCTACACCTTC. Its protein is CSVNRGLGDGYTF. The chain is built from TRBV29-1 and TRBJ1-2; 9 bases are shared with TRBD1. V lost 6 bases and J lost 6; bases outside the gene matches: 8. CDR3 length: 13 residues. The V gene's germline CDR1 is SQVTM and CDR2 ANQGSEA.

V usage is TRBV4-1 and J usage is TRBJ2-7, with 12 bases that match TRBD2. This CDR3 is 18 amino acids long. J lost 0 bases, V lost 1 base, and 7 bases had no gene match. Germline V lookup: CDR1 MGHRA, CDR2 YSYEKL. DNA of the CDR3: TGCGCCAGCAGCCAAGTTACTAGCGGGGGGCGAGTCTCCTACGAGCAGTACTTC. Its translation is CASSQVTSGGRVSYEQYF.

The sample holds one count of this clone. The chain uses TRBV28 and TRBJ2-2; tentative D call: TRBD2 (5 bases). This CDR3 has 15 residues. V was trimmed by 2 bases and J by 5 bases, leaving 12 bases between them. CDR1 is MDHEN and CDR2 is SYDVKM in the germline V gene. The CDR3 bases are TGTGCCAGCAGTTTACGGGCTGAGGGAACCGGGGAGCTGTTTTTT. Translating gives CASSLRAEGTGELFF.

V usage is TRBV19 and J usage is TRBJ1-3; D gene unclear. V lost 7 bases and J 6 bases, leaving 4 bases between the germline ends. CDR1 and CDR2 from the germline V gene are LNHDA and SQIVND (reference sequence). The CDR3 totals 10 residues. The CDR3 nucleotides read TGTGCCAGTACCCAAAACACCATATATTTT. Protein product: CASTQNTIYF.

This clone was observed once. The V call is TRBV6-6, the J call TRBJ2-7, with D possibly being TRBD2 (6 bases). From germline, CDR1 is MNHNY and CDR2 SVGAGI (reference sequence). The CDR3 sequence is 15 residues long. V was cut by 3 bases and J by 6 bases, with 18 bases left in between. The CDR3 DNA follows: TGTGCCAGCAGTTATGGGGCATTACTAGCAGGCGAGCAGTACTTC. Translated: CASSYGALLAGEQYF.

This clone appeared a few times. CDR3 in amino acids: CASSVLQGSDEQFF. In nucleotides, the CDR3 is TGTGCCAGCAGCGTCTTACAGGGGAGCGATGAGCAGTTCTTC. The chain links TRBV9 to TRBJ2-1; 7 bases are shared with TRBD1. The V gene's germline CDR1 is SGDLS and CDR2 YYNGEE. The V segment lost 2 bases and the J segment 8 bases; nucleotides outside the gene matches: 7. The CDR3 is 14 residues long.

The gene calls are TRBV23-1 and TRBJ2-5, with TRBD1 as a possible D gene (6 bases). TRBV23-1 is given ORF status, its function remaining uncertain. The V and J ends lost 0 bases and 2 bases respectively, with 10 bases between them. The CDR3 runs 15 residues. The CDR3 DNA follows: TGCGCCAGCAGTCAATCACAGGGCACTCAAGAGACCCAGTACTTC. Its protein product is CASSQSQGTQETQYF.

The chain combines TRBV9 with TRBJ1-2; D perhaps matches TRBD1 (5 bases). CDR1 is SGDLS, CDR2 YYNGEE, per germline. The CDR3 runs to 14 residues. V dropped 0 bases and J dropped 4 bases, with 10 bases sitting between them. The CDR3 sequence: CASSVEGTPYGYTF. CDR3 DNA sequence: TGTGCCAGCAGCGTAGAAGGGACCCCCTATGGCTACACCTTC.

DNA for the CDR3: TGTGCCAGCAGCTTAGGTGGCGGTACGGAGCAGTACTTC. Translated, it gives CASSLGGGTEQYF. The genes are TRBV11-3 and TRBJ2-7; D ambiguous. V dropped 1 base and J dropped 7 bases, with 11 bases sitting between them. Germline CDR1 SGHNT, CDR2 YENEEA. This CDR3 has 13 residues.

This clone came up once. This sequence joins TRBV7-8 and TRBJ2-1; TRBD2 matches at 7 bases. The CDR3 runs to 16 residues. After removal of 5 bases from V and 0 bases from J, the junction contained 7 bases not matched to a gene. Germline V lookup: CDR1 SGHVS, CDR2 FQNEAQ. The CDR3 region is CASSHIGGSSYNEQFF. The DNA for the CDR3 is TGTGCCAGCAGCCATATCGGCGGGAGCTCCTACAATGAGCAGTTCTTC.